This entry lists 19 T cell receptor beta chains sequenced from one sample in a study of beta chain features in type 1 diabetes. Since all of the isolated RNA was reverse transcribed, expressed TCRB transcripts were what got sequenced. TCRdb keeps only in-frame clones here, not all; method: immunoSEQ multiplex PCR. The table has some 250,000 clones, less than 35% seen once. Sample: central memory CD4+ T cells from blood. These receptors all stem from a man in his thirties or forties in good health.

V usage is TRBV7-9 and J usage is TRBJ2-6; no firm D call. Trimming took 1 base from V and 0 from J, leaving 16 bases between them. The CDR3 has 19 residues. Germline CDR1 reads SEHNR; CDR2 reads FQNEAQ (reference sequence). CDR3 loop: CASSLGSGRIGSGANVLTF. The CDR3 DNA reads as TGTGCCAGCAGCTTAGGGTCCGGCAGGATAGGCTCTGGGGCCAACGTCCTGACTTTC.

The rearrangement joins TRBV11-2 to TRBJ2-1; a possible D gene is TRBD2 (5 bases). Trimming shortened V by 2 bases and J by 9 bases, and 20 bases separated the two germline ends. The length of the CDR3 is 16 residues. Germline lookup yields CDR1 SGHAT and CDR2 FQNNGV. The CDR3 DNA reads as TGTGCCAGCAGCTTACCAGAGGTCGGAGGCGCCCTTGAGCAGTTCTTC. As protein: CASSLPEVGGALEQFF.

This rearrangement joins TRBV30 to TRBJ1-4; D remains unclear. V lost 4 bases and J 7 bases, leaving 13 bases between the germline ends. This CDR3 is built from 13 residues. In germline, CDR1 is GTSNPN, CDR2 SVGIG (reference sequence). CDR3 nucleotide sequence: TGTGCCTGGAACGGACCAGCGAGTGAAAAACTGTTTTTT. It is translated as CAWNGPASEKLFF.

The chain is built from TRBV5-1 and TRBJ1-6, with 7 bases that match TRBD1. Germline V lookup: CDR1 SGHRS, CDR2 YFSETQ. J lost 5 bases, V lost 0 bases, and 5 bases had no gene match. The CDR3 runs to 16 residues. The CDR3 nucleotides read TGCGCCAGCAGCTTGGGCACGACAGGGCATAATTCACCCCTCCACTTT. Residues: CASSLGTTGHNSPLHF.

The sample holds a few counts of this clone. In DNA, the CDR3 is TGCAGCGCCGGGACTAGTTATGGAGATACGCAGTATTTT. It specifies CSAGTSYGDTQYF. This chain uses TRBV29-1 with TRBJ2-3; 8 bases are a match to TRBD2. Germline V gives CDR1 SQVTM, CDR2 ANQGSEA. V was pared by 7 bases and J by 5 bases, with 8 bases of the junction left unmatched. The CDR3 length is 13 residues.

This clone showed up just a few times. The rearrangement links TRBV4-1 to TRBJ2-1, with 9 nucleotides matching TRBD1. The CDR3 spans 15 residues. Germline V gene lookup returns CDR1 MGHRA and CDR2 YSYEKL. V was pared by 2 bases and J by 7 bases, with 6 bases of the junction left unmatched. CDR3 nucleotides: TGCGCCAGCAGCCAACCGGGACAGGGTTCGAATGAGCAGTTCTTC. It yields the protein CASSQPGQGSNEQFF.

V and J are TRBV7-2 and TRBJ2-5; 8 bases are shared with TRBD2. After removal of 7 bases from V and 2 bases from J, the junction contained 6 bases not matched to a gene. The germline gives CDR1 SGHTA, CDR2 FQGNSA. The CDR3 consists of 14 residues. The CDR3 DNA follows: TGTGCCAGCAACCTCCGGGGGGGGCAAGAGACCCAGTACTTC. As protein: CASNLRGGQETQYF.

This clone was found many times. The chain has TRBV7-2 and TRBJ2-5; the match to TRBD2 covers 10 bases. The germline gives CDR1 SGHTA, CDR2 FQGNSA. V shed 5 bases, J shed 4 bases, and the junction held 7 bases outside the gene matches. The CDR3 is made up of 15 amino acids. The CDR3 is CASSPGTSVIETQYF. The DNA for the CDR3 is TGTGCCAGCAGCCCCGGGACTAGCGTTATAGAGACCCAGTACTTC.

J is TRBJ1-2 and V is TRBV1. TRBV1 constitutes a pseudogene. This CDR3 spans 16 amino acids. The CDR3 DNA follows: TGCACCAGCAGCCAAGGGTACTGCGGGGTGGACTATGGCTACACCTTC. Residues: CTSSQGYCGVDYGYTF.

As to this clone: A much larger clonotype is one base distant, so this may be a read error. This chain joins TRBV11-2 and TRBJ1-6; D ambiguous. The ends were cut back, 0 bases at V and 7 bases at J, with 1 base in the middle. The CDR3 loop spans 12 amino acids. Germline CDR1 SGHAT, CDR2 FQNNGV. Written as DNA, the CDR3 is TGTGCCAGCAGCTTAGAAAATTCACCCCTCCACTTT. This gives the protein CASSLENSPLHF.

In this sample, this clone turned up a few times. The gene calls are TRBV6-5 and TRBJ2-7; the match to TRBD2 covers 7 bases. Germline V CDR1 and CDR2: MNHEY, SVGAGI. V shed 11 bases, J shed 1 base, and the junction held 8 bases outside the gene matches. This CDR3 contains 13 residues. The CDR3 region has the DNA TGTGCCGTTGGAGCGGGACCTTCCTACGAGCAGTACTTC. Protein: CAVGAGPSYEQYF.

V and J are TRBV10-3 and TRBJ1-6; D not resolved. Germline CDR1 ENHRY, CDR2 SYGVKD. The V and J ends lost 3 bases and 14 bases respectively, with 8 bases between them. The CDR3 sequence is 11 residues long. The CDR3 spells CAISERETLHF. CDR3 in DNA: TGTGCCATCAGTGAAAGGGAGACCCTCCACTTT.

This chain connects TRBV2 to TRBJ1-2; maybe TRBD1 (6 bases). Per the germline V gene, CDR1 is SNHLY and CDR2 is FYNNEI. The CDR3 is made up of 14 amino acids. V was trimmed by 6 bases and J by 1 base, leaving 12 bases between them. The CDR3 sequence is CASRVQGLNYGYTF. Here the CDR3 DNA reads TGTGCCAGCAGGGTACAGGGACTTAACTATGGCTACACCTTC.

The chain couples TRBV29-1 to TRBJ1-1, with D tentatively TRBD1 (5 bases). Trimming took 7 bases from V and 5 from J, leaving 17 bases between them. The CDR3 consists of 13 residues. The V gene's germline CDR1 is SQVTM and CDR2 ANQGSEA. This CDR3 reads CSGEGREGTEAFF. CDR3 nucleotides: TGCAGCGGAGAGGGCAGGGAGGGTACTGAAGCTTTCTTT.

This clone was observed a few times. This chain links TRBV6-5 with TRBJ2-5; no clear D gene. Germline-derived CDR1 and CDR2 are MNHEY and SVGAGI. V was clipped by 0 bases and J by 0 bases, with 5 bases between them. This CDR3 spans 14 amino acids. The CDR3 spells CASSYSIYQETQYF. The CDR3 DNA reads as TGTGCCAGCAGTTACTCGATCTACCAAGAGACCCAGTACTTC.

This chain joins TRBV7-8 and TRBJ2-5, with D possibly called TRBD1 or TRBD2 (5 bases each). This CDR3 has 15 residues. The germline CDR1 and CDR2 sequences are SGHVS and FQNEAQ. Trimming took off 1 base at V and 1 base at J, with 10 bases between the two ends. CDR3 region: CASSLVGTLQETQYF. The CDR3, as DNA: TGTGCCAGCAGCTTAGTGGGGACCCTCCAAGAGACCCAGTACTTC.

This clone was detected a few times. The gene calls are TRBV30 and TRBJ2-2; the D is unclear. V shed 3 bases and J shed 0 bases, with 2 bases lying between them. Germline V CDR1 and CDR2: GTSNPN, SVGIG (reference sequence). This CDR3 spans 12 amino acids. CDR3 protein: CAWRPNTGELFF. CDR3 coding DNA: TGTGCCTGGAGGCCGAACACCGGGGAGCTGTTTTTT.

With regard to this clone: Other DNA variants within this sample encode the same CDR3. J is TRBJ2-3 and V is TRBV29-1; D gene uncertain. V dropped 1 base and J dropped 4 bases, with 3 bases sitting between them. The CDR3 covers 11 residues. From germline, CDR1 is SQVTM and CDR2 ANQGSEA. CDR3 in amino acids: CSVEGADTQYF. The DNA of the CDR3 is TGCAGCGTTGAAGGGGCAGATACGCAGTATTTT.

The chain couples TRBV7-2 to TRBJ2-5; either TRBD1 or TRBD2 may fit D (5 bases each). Germline assignment: CDR1 SGHTA and CDR2 FQGNSA. The CDR3 spans 15 residues. Trimming took 1 base from V and 1 from J, leaving 10 bases between them. CDR3 sequence: CASSLVGTLQETQYF. CDR3 DNA: TGTGCCAGCAGCTTAGTGGGGACCCTCCAAGAGACCCAGTACTTC.